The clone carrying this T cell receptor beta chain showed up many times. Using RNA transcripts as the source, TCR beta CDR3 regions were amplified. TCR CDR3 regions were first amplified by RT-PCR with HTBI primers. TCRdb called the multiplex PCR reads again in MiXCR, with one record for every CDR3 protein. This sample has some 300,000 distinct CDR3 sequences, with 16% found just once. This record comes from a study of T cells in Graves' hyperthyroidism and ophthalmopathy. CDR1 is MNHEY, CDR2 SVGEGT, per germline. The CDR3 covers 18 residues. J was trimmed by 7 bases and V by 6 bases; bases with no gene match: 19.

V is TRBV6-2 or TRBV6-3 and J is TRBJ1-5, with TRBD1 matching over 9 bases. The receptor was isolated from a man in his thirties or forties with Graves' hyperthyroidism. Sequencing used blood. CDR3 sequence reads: CASSPLYSRDRARQPQHF. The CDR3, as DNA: TGTGCCAGCAGCCCACTATATTCCCGGGACAGGGCTCGGCAGCCCCAGCATTTT.